Reported below is one T cell receptor (beta chain). These data are taken from a study of technical replicates of blood from a few donors. TCRdb keeps only in-frame clones here, not all; method: immunoSEQ multiplex PCR. The data contain over 50,000 clones, 70% to 90% of them singletons. V lost 3 bases to trimming and J lost 0 bases, with 11 bases between them. This CDR3 contains 14 residues. Per the germline V gene, CDR1 is GTSNPN and CDR2 is SVGIG (reference sequence). What was sequenced was PBMCs. The V and J genes are TRBV30 and TRBJ1-1; D remains unclear. The receptor's source is a human donor in good health. Some clones in this sample may be carry-over from other donors' samples. CDR3 in DNA: TGTGCCTGGAGCCCAAATCGGTTGAACACTGAAGCTTTCTTT. It is translated as CAWSPNRLNTEAFF. Combining the CDR3 with reference TRBV30 and TRBJ1-1 gives the whole variable domain SQTIHQWPATLVQPVGSPLSLECTVEGTSNPNLYWYRQAAGRGLQLLFYSVGIGQISSEVPQNLSASRPQDRQFILSSKKLLLSDSGFYLCAWSPNRLNTEAFFGQGTRLTVV.